This T cell receptor beta chain originates from a study of control samples from healthy donors and cancer patients. Profiled with immunoSEQ multiplex PCR; TCRdb holds only in-frame clones, not every one. The table lists about 140,000 clones, roughly 94% of them singletons. Trimming pared 0 bases from V and 3 bases from J, leaving 10 bases between. This CDR3 comprises 14 residues. Per germline, CDR1 SGHKS and CDR2 YYEKEE (reference sequence). Sequencing was performed on blood. This TCR was recovered from a man in his forties in good health. The chain recombines TRBV5-5 with TRBJ2-7; unclear D gene. Written as DNA, the CDR3 is TGTGCCAGCAGCTTGGTCGGCCACAGCTACGAGCAGTACTTC. Translated: CASSLVGHSYEQYF.